These T cell receptor beta chains were read from a single sample in a study of shared clonotypes between healthy human individuals. TCRdb's table, derived via immunoSEQ multiplex PCR, lists solely in-frame clones and lacks some. In the table there are 2,500,000 or so clones, roughly 93% of which are singletons. Sequencing was performed on naive CD4+ T cells from PBMCs. The receptors come from a man between 18 and 29 years old in good health. Some clones in this sample may be carry-over from other donors' samples. The CDR3 runs from the conserved cysteine through the conserved F or W. The D gene is left open where the match is weak. The listing skips clone size in some rows; elsewhere it reads once, few, many or a size class.

j_call v_call d_call clone_size cdr3_aa cdr3_nt
TRBJ2-7 TRBV27 NA NA CASSPRRDSYEQYF TGTGCCAGCAGTCCCCGAAGGGACTCCTACGAGCAGTACTTC
TRBJ2-1 TRBV4-1 TRBD2 NA CASSQREAGKYEQFF TGCGCCAGCAGCCAACGGGAGGCCGGGAAGTATGAGCAGTTCTTC
TRBJ2-7 TRBV7-2 NA NA CASSLGGGSYEQYF TGTGCCAGCAGCTTAGGAGGAGGAAGCTACGAGCAGTACTTC
TRBJ2-3 TRBV6-6 TRBD2 NA CASSTLAAEADTQYF TGTGCCAGCAGTACCCTAGCGGCGGAGGCAGATACGCAGTATTTT
TRBJ1-5 TRBV28 NA NA CASSLERGLSNQPQHF TGTGCCAGCAGTTTAGAGCGGGGTCTTAGCAATCAGCCCCAGCATTTT
TRBJ2-1 TRBV10-1 NA few CASSENEQFF TGCGCCAGCAGTGAAAATGAGCAGTTCTTC
TRBJ2-4 TRBV11-2 TRBD2 NA CASSSSPGLATLQYF TGTGCCAGCAGCTCAAGTCCGGGACTAGCGACCCTTCAGTACTTC
TRBJ2-1 TRBV15 NA NA CATSPAGRILNEQFF TGTGCCACCAGCCCCGCGGGGAGAATTTTGAATGAGCAGTTCTTC
TRBJ2-2 TRBV2 NA once CASSEVRTGELFF TGTGCCAGCAGTGAGGTACGAACCGGGGAGCTGTTTTTT
TRBJ2-1 TRBV7-3 NA NA CASSLRGNEQFF TGTGCCAGCAGCTTACGGGGAAATGAGCAGTTCTTC
TRBJ1-5 TRBV5-1 TRBD1 NA CASSFGTGYPQPQHF TGCGCCAGCAGCTTCGGGACAGGTTACCCCCAGCCCCAGCATTTT
TRBJ2-3 TRBV7-2 NA NA CASTGWDTQYF TGTGCCAGCACCGGGTGGGATACGCAGTATTTT
TRBJ2-2 TRBV5-1 TRBD2 NA CASSLDGGGTLANTGELFF TGCGCCAGCAGCTTGGATGGCGGGGGAACGCTAGCGAACACCGGGGAGCTGTTTTTT
TRBJ2-3 TRBV27 TRBD1 once CASRVPGGRTQYF TGTGCCAGCAGAGTGCCAGGGGGCCGTACGCAGTATTTT
TRBJ2-7 TRBV10-3 TRBD2 NA CAIRGGEGYEQYF TGTGCCATCAGAGGAGGGGAGGGCTACGAGCAGTACTTC
TRBJ1-5 TRBV30 NA NA CAWGLGGNPQPQHF TGTGCCTGGGGGTTGGGGGGGAACCCTCAGCCCCAGCATTTT
TRBJ2-6 TRBV2 NA NA CASSLGVGANVLTF TGTGCCAGCAGTCTGGGGGTTGGGGCCAACGTCCTGACTTTC
TRBJ2-7 TRBV28 TRBD1 NA CASRPGGSYEQYF TGTGCCAGCAGGCCAGGGGGCTCCTACGAGCAGTACTTC
TRBJ1-5 TRBV5-1 NA NA CASSPGAGVGNQPQHF TGCGCCAGCAGCCCAGGGGCAGGGGTTGGCAATCAGCCCCAGCATTTT
TRBJ2-3 TRBV28 NA NA CASSRSGPSTDTQYF TGTGCCAGCAGCCGGAGCGGGCCTAGCACAGATACGCAGTATTTT
TRBJ2-7 TRBV5-1 TRBD2 NA CASSLESSGTYEQYF TGCGCCAGCAGCTTGGAGTCTAGCGGGACCTACGAGCAGTACTTC
TRBJ2-3 TRBV14 TRBD2 NA CASSQEVGLADHGNTQYF TGTGCCAGCAGCCAAGAAGTCGGACTAGCTGACCATGGAAATACGCAGTATTTT
TRBJ1-1 TRBV7-9 TRBD1 NA CASSTWTGDFFWNTEAFF TGTGCCAGCAGCACCTGGACAGGGGACTTTTTCTGGAACACTGAAGCTTTCTTT
TRBJ1-1 TRBV18 NA NA CASSPGKANTEAFF TGTGCCAGCTCACCCGGAAAAGCGAACACTGAAGCTTTCTTT
TRBJ2-3 TRBV6-4 TRBD1 NA CASSLRDRDTQYF TGTGCCAGCAGTCTCCGGGACAGGGATACGCAGTATTTT
TRBJ2-2 TRBV25-1 NA once CASSARTVSNTGELFF TGTGCCAGCAGTGCCAGGACGGTATCGAACACCGGGGAGCTGTTTTTT
TRBJ2-7 TRBV27 NA NA CASSFLRGGQTAYEQYF TGTGCCAGCAGTTTCCTCCGGGGGGGACAGACAGCCTACGAGCAGTACTTC
TRBJ2-3 TRBV11-2 NA NA CASSPRQGKSDTQYF TGTGCCAGCAGCCCAAGGCAGGGCAAATCAGATACGCAGTATTTT
TRBJ2-7 TRBV7-9 TRBD2 NA CASSLRASGTSYEQYF TGTGCCAGCAGCTTAAGGGCTAGCGGGACCTCCTACGAGCAGTACTTC
TRBJ2-3 TRBV25-1 NA NA CASSEVNTGTQYF TGTGCCAGCAGTGAGGTCAATACTGGTACGCAGTATTTT
TRBJ2-7 TRBV19 NA NA CASSDRTYNYEQYF TGTGCCAGTAGTGATCGGACCTACAACTACGAGCAGTACTTC
TRBJ2-3 TRBV27 NA NA CASSSRDSTDTQYF TGTGCCAGCAGTTCCCGGGACAGCACAGATACGCAGTATTTT
TRBJ1-1 TRBV28 NA NA CASIPRDWSTEAFF TGTGCCAGCATTCCCCGGGACTGGAGCACTGAAGCTTTCTTT
TRBJ2-3 TRBV5-4 TRBD2 NA CASSKMTSGSADTQYF TGTGCCAGCAGCAAAATGACTAGCGGGAGTGCAGATACGCAGTATTTT
TRBJ2-3 TRBV2 NA NA CASTAALGTDTQYF TGTGCCAGCACGGCCGCCTTAGGCACAGATACGCAGTATTTT
TRBJ1-4 TRBV5-6 NA once CASSLGLNEKLFF TGTGCCAGCAGCTTGGGCCTCAATGAAAAACTGTTTTTT
TRBJ2-1 TRBV7-2 NA NA CASSFAGAGEQFF TGTGCCAGCAGCTTCGCGGGGGCTGGGGAGCAGTTCTTC
TRBJ2-1 TRBV30 TRBD2 NA CAWSGGRGSYNEQFF TGTGCCTGGAGTGGTGGGAGGGGCTCCTACAATGAGCAGTTCTTC
TRBJ2-7 TRBV7-9 NA NA CASSLDTGTYEQYF TGTGCCAGCAGCTTAGATACAGGGACCTACGAGCAGTACTTC
TRBJ2-1 TRBV5-1 TRBD2 once CASSPVAGPNNEQFF TGCGCCAGCAGCCCGGTAGCGGGACCCAACAATGAGCAGTTCTTC
TRBJ1-5 TRBV11-2 TRBD1 NA CASSTDREAPQHF TGTGCCAGCAGTACGGACAGGGAGGCGCCCCAGCATTTT
TRBJ2-7 TRBV5-1 NA NA CASSPIDSYEQYF TGCGCCAGCAGTCCCATCGACAGTTACGAGCAGTACTTC
TRBJ1-1 TRBV5-6 NA NA CASSLWGLGWTEAFF TGTGCCAGCAGCTTGTGGGGACTCGGCTGGACTGAAGCTTTCTTT